This T cell receptor beta chain was retrieved from a study of identical twins. Study results and limitations: Insertions were reduced in abundant cord blood beta clonotypes but not in memory repertoires.

Germline assignment: CDR1 LGHNA and CDR2 YNFKEQ. The length of the CDR3 is 16 residues. Losses at the gene ends were 2 bases for V and 3 bases for J; bases not matched to a gene: 4. Many counts were recorded for this clonotype. Its matching antigen is unknown. TCRdb called the 5' RACE reads again in MiXCR, with one record for every CDR3 protein. The sample lists approximately 690,000 distinct CDR3 sequences, over 5% occurring once. Sequencing was performed on naive T cells sorted from blood. The genes are TRBV4-2 and TRBJ2-3, with 11 bases lining up with TRBD2. The clonotype originates from a man younger than 35 in good health. The CDR3 reads CASSQMGLAATDTQYF. The CDR3 nucleotides read TGTGCCAGCAGCCAAATGGGACTAGCGGCAACAGATACGCAGTATTTT.